This T cell receptor beta chain was recovered during a study of blood T cell repertoires in COVID-19. Study background: Material from acute and convalescent COVID-19 was sourced from the United States, Italy and Spain. T cells, B-cell-depleted T cells, or PBMCs provided the cDNA or gDNA that served as material.

Allocation to cohorts depended on clinical history reported by the participants. Recovered Cohort 3 donors showed two negative PCRs, clearance, or symptom resolution. The method was immunoSEQ multiplex PCR; TCRdb's version includes in-frame clones alone and lacks a portion of them. The profile covers 200,000 to 250,000 clones, with approximately 84% appearing a single time and 15% taken by the ten largest. This CDR3 region has 14 residues. CDR1 LGHDT and CDR2 YNNKEL come from the germline V gene (reference sequence). Trimming cost V 4 bases and J 3 bases, with 13 bases left between them. The clonotype was recovered from a man aged 35-49 years who had recovered from COVID-19. The chain has TRBV3-1 (or the pseudogene TRBV3-2) and TRBJ2-7; TRBD2 is a possible D gene (6 bases). The sample taken for sequencing was PBMCs or T cells enriched from blood (not recorded which). The CDR3 protein is CASSRDGSLYEQYF. Here the CDR3 DNA reads TGTGCCAGCAGCCGGGACGGGAGCCTCTACGAGCAGTACTTC.